These 23 T cell receptor beta chains were all obtained from the same sample, sequenced in a study of blood T cell repertoires in COVID-19 (dated by TCRdb to the early 2020s). The library was built by means of the immunoSEQ multiplex PCR assay. TCRdb holds this immuneACCESS table with in-frame rearrangements only. Some clones are missing; in checked studies, unresolved V genes explain under half, and the rest has no known cause. This sample is represented by some 250,000 clones; around 90% of them were singletons. Together, the top ten hold around 0.91% of the sample. The specimen was peripheral blood. These receptor sequences come from a woman in her thirties or forties who had recovered from COVID-19.

CDR3 sequence: CASGPGQPYGYTF. The CDR3 nucleotides read TGTGCCAGCGGACCGGGACAGCCCTATGGCTACACCTTC. V and J are TRBV9 and TRBJ1-2; 7 bases agree with TRBD1. CDR1 is SGDLS and CDR2 is YYNGEE in the germline V gene. CDR3 length: 13 amino acids. V dropped 7 bases and J dropped 4; count of bases not matched to a gene: 7.

This chain uses TRBV19 with TRBJ1-1; no definite D call. This CDR3 is built from 15 residues. The germline gives CDR1 LNHDA, CDR2 SQIVND (reference sequence). The germline V and J ends were trimmed by 3 bases and 1 base, with 12 bases remaining between them. The CDR3 spells CASSMQRDRNTEAFF. CDR3 coding DNA: TGTGCCAGTAGTATGCAGCGAGATAGGAACACTGAAGCTTTCTTT. Full variable domain (outside the CDR3, taken from reference TRBV19 and TRBJ1-1): DGGITQSPKYLFRKEGQNVTLSCEQNLNHDAMYWYRQDPGQGLRLIYYSQIVNDFQKGDIAEGYSVSREKKESFPLTVTSAQKNPTAFYLCASSMQRDRNTEAFFGQGTRLTVV.

This chain links TRBV7-9 with TRBJ1-4; possible D gene TRBD1, 5 bases. From germline, CDR1 is SEHNR and CDR2 FQNEAQ (reference sequence). This CDR3 is built from 14 residues. Trimming pared 5 bases from V and 5 bases from J, leaving 12 bases between. The chain's CDR3 is CASSPGRGNEKLFF. The CDR3 bases are TGTGCCAGCAGCCCGGGACGGGGGAATGAAAAACTGTTTTTT.

The chain joins TRBV11-2 to TRBJ2-7, with 9 bases that match TRBD1. The CDR3 runs 15 residues. The germline CDR1 and CDR2 sequences are SGHAT and FQNNGV. The V segment lost 2 bases and the J segment 5 bases; nucleotides outside the gene matches: 7. CDR3: CASSLRGGQGNEQYV. In nucleotides, the CDR3 is TGTGCCAGCAGCTTAAGGGGCGGACAGGGGAACGAGCAGTACGTC.

The chain joins TRBV7-9 to TRBJ2-5, with 7 nucleotides matching TRBD1. The CDR3 extends over 14 amino acids. The V gene's germline CDR1 is SEHNR and CDR2 FQNEAQ (reference sequence). Trimming took 5 bases from V and 1 from J; bases not matched to a gene: 4. This CDR3 reads CASSPGTVQETQYF. The CDR3 nucleotides read TGTGCCAGCAGCCCGGGGACAGTCCAAGAGACCCAGTACTTC. The full variable domain, in which reference TRBV7-9 and TRBJ2-5 provide the parts outside the CDR3, is DTGVSQNPRHKITKRGQNVTFRCDPISEHNRLYWYRQTLGQGPEFLTYFQNEAQLEKSRLLSDRFSAERPKGSFSTLEIQRTEQGDSAMYLCASSPGTVQETQYFGPGTRLLVL.

The rearrangement links TRBV7-9 to TRBJ1-1, with D perhaps TRBD1 (5 bases). Germline CDR1 SEHNR, CDR2 FQNEAQ (reference sequence). The CDR3 loop spans 15 amino acids. Between the trimmed V and J ends, which lost 3 bases and 0 bases, there was a span of 11 bases. The CDR3 bases are TGTGCCAGCAGCTTTCAGGGACTATTGAACACTGAAGCTTTCTTT. Its protein is CASSFQGLLNTEAFF.

The DNA for the CDR3 is TGTGCCAGCAGAGGAGACAGAGCCTGGGGCGAGCAGTACTTC. It translates to CASRGDRAWGEQYF. J is TRBJ2-7 and V is TRBV6-6; maybe TRBD1 (5 bases). The CDR3 consists of 14 residues. V was clipped by 6 bases and J by 6 bases, with 18 bases between them. From germline, CDR1 is MNHNY and CDR2 SVGAGI (reference sequence).

This chain uses TRBV7-2 with TRBJ2-5; D possibly corresponds to TRBD1 (6 bases). Germline CDR1 reads SGHTA; CDR2 reads FQGNSA. V lost 6 bases and J lost 2, with 10 bases in between. CDR3 length: 13 amino acids. DNA of the CDR3: TGTGCCAGCAGTGGACAGCTACAAGAGACCCAGTACTTC. Encoded protein: CASSGQLQETQYF.

This chain uses TRBV29-1 with TRBJ2-3; D perhaps matches TRBD2 (6 bases). Germline V lookup: CDR1 SQVTM, CDR2 ANQGSEA. Trimming removed 4 bases at V and 2 bases at J, with 25 bases between. This CDR3 is 18 amino acids long. The CDR3 DNA is TGCAGCGTTGTGGGGGGTTGGGCGGCCCAGGAACCCACAGATACGCAGTATTTT. Translating gives CSVVGGWAAQEPTDTQYF.

A note on this clone: One junction end disagrees with the germline gene, perhaps due to a read error. J is TRBJ2-5 and V is TRBV2, with D possibly TRBD1 on 5 matching bases. Germline V CDR1 and CDR2: SNHLY, FYNNEI. The length of the CDR3 is 15 residues. CDR3 DNA sequence: TGTGCCAGCAGGGAAGAGTGGGCATGGGGCGAGACCCAGTACTTC. Its translation: CASREEWAWGETQYF.

The chain links TRBV5-6 to TRBJ2-7, with D perhaps matching TRBD1 (5 bases). The germline gives CDR1 SGHDT, CDR2 YYEEEE. The V end was cut by 2 bases, the J end by 5 bases, with 8 bases between. This CDR3 has 12 residues. CDR3 region: CASSLGVDEQYF. CDR3 coding DNA: TGTGCCAGCAGCTTAGGGGTCGACGAGCAGTACTTC.

This clone appeared a single time. The chain has TRBV28 and TRBJ2-3, with 10 positions matching TRBD1. V trimming: 6 bases; J trimming: 1 base; junction bases outside the gene matches: 10. Germline assignment: CDR1 MDHEN and CDR2 SYDVKM. CDR3 length: 17 residues. For the CDR3, the DNA is TGTGCCAGCAGCCCCACACCCGGGACAGGGGGCACAGATACGCAGTATTTT. As protein: CASSPTPGTGGTDTQYF.

This clone was seen once. The CDR3 is CASSPISGNTIYF. The CDR3 nucleotides are TGTGCCAGCAGTCCCATCTCTGGAAACACCATATATTTT. The genes are TRBV5-5 and TRBJ1-3; D ambiguous. CDR3 length equals 13 residues. The germline V gene has CDR1 SGHKS and CDR2 YYEKEE (reference sequence). V was pared by 5 bases and J by 0 bases, with 6 bases between.

The J gene is TRBJ1-5, the V gene TRBV19; perhaps TRBD1 as D (5 bases). This CDR3 spans 15 amino acids. The germline V and J ends were trimmed by 4 bases and 4 bases, with 14 bases remaining between them. CDR1 is LNHDA and CDR2 is SQIVND in the germline V gene (reference sequence). The CDR3 DNA follows: TGTGCCAGTAGTAGGGGGGGGGTTGGGAATCAGCCCCAGCATTTT. Its translation: CASSRGGVGNQPQHF.

V gene TRBV7-9 combines with J gene TRBJ1-2; 8 bases map to TRBD1. The junction had 9 bases not matched to a gene; V was cut back by 4 bases and J by 5 bases. The CDR3 spans 15 residues. Germline V gene lookup returns CDR1 SEHNR and CDR2 FQNEAQ (reference sequence). CDR3 region: CASSSSRTGRYGYTF. The CDR3 DNA reads TGTGCCAGCAGCTCCTCCCGGACAGGGAGGTATGGCTACACCTTC.

V usage is TRBV6-5 and J usage is TRBJ1-5; D is uncertain. The CDR3 has 14 amino acids. The V and J ends lost 2 bases and 7 bases respectively, with 12 bases between them. Per the germline V gene, CDR1 is MNHEY and CDR2 is SVGAGI. In DNA, the CDR3 is TGTGCCAGCAGTTACCTGGCAGGTGGACAGCCCCAGCATTTT. Amino acids: CASSYLAGGQPQHF.

The V call is TRBV11-2, the J call TRBJ2-7; 9 nucleotides line up with TRBD2. CDR1 SGHAT and CDR2 FQNNGV come from the germline V gene. V shed 3 bases and J 7 bases; nucleotides not matched to a gene: 4. The CDR3 is 13 amino acids. The CDR3 DNA is TGTGCCAGCAGCTTGTACCTAGCGGGGGAGCAGTACTTC. Its translation: CASSLYLAGEQYF.

This clone showed up just once. The chain uses TRBV5-4 and TRBJ2-5, with D possibly being TRBD1 (5 bases). This CDR3 has 14 residues. V was cut by 7 bases and J by 2 bases, with 15 bases left in between. Germline V gene data show CDR1 as SGHNT and CDR2 as YYREEE (reference sequence). The CDR3 DNA follows: TGTGCCAGCCGGCCGGACATGGGGCAAGAGACCCAGTACTTC. This translates into CASRPDMGQETQYF. Variable domain in full (rest from reference TRBV5-4 and TRBJ2-5): ETGVTQSPTHLIKTRGQQVTLRCSSQSGHNTVSWYQQALGQGPQFIFQYYREEENGRGNFPPRFSGLQFPNYSSELNVNALELDDSALYLCASRPDMGQETQYFGPGTRLLVL.

CDR3 residues: CASSRTSGLRSYNEQFF. In nucleotides, the CDR3 is TGTGCCAGCAGCCGAACTAGCGGTCTTAGGTCCTACAATGAGCAGTTCTTC. This chain uses TRBV27 with TRBJ2-1, with 8 bases aligning to TRBD2. The CDR3 sequence is 17 residues long. The trim removed 6 bases at V and 1 base at J, leaving 11 bases unmatched. CDR1 is MNHEY and CDR2 is SMNVEV in the germline V gene (reference sequence).

The sample holds a few counts of this clone. The chain links TRBV7-2 to TRBJ2-2; D is possibly TRBD2 (5 bases). Between the trimmed V and J ends, which lost 8 bases and 1 base, there was a span of 5 bases. Germline values: CDR1 SGHTA, CDR2 FQGNSA. CDR3 length: 12 amino acids. The CDR3 DNA reads TGTGCCAGCCGGGAGAACACCGGGGAGCTGTTTTTT. This sequence encodes CASRENTGELFF.

This clone has more than one count but fewer than ten. The V call is TRBV11-1, the J call TRBJ1-6; D is ambiguous. The CDR3 is 13 residues long. Trimming removed 3 bases from V and 9 bases from J, with 9 bases in between. From germline, CDR1 is SGHAT and CDR2 FQDESV (reference sequence). The CDR3: CASSFVAVSPLHF. The DNA of the CDR3 is TGTGCCAGCAGCTTTGTGGCCGTTTCACCCCTCCACTTT.

The chain links TRBV6-5 to TRBJ2-7, with 11 bases matching TRBD2. The trim removed 6 bases at V and 7 bases at J, leaving 5 bases unmatched. CDR3 size: 13 residues. Germline-derived CDR1 and CDR2 are MNHEY and SVGAGI. The CDR3 DNA reads as TGTGCCAGCAGGGTGACTAGCGGGACGGAGCAGTACGTC. It codes for CASRVTSGTEQYV.

The chain uses TRBV15 and TRBJ1-3; a weak D match, TRBD1 (5 bases). Germline V gene sequence: CDR1 LNHNV, CDR2 YYDKDF (reference sequence). V lost 0 bases and J 4 bases, leaving 19 bases between the germline ends. The CDR3 runs to 18 residues. The CDR3 is CATSREGQTRAGGNTIYF. CDR3 sequence (DNA): TGTGCCACCAGCAGAGAGGGGCAGACCAGAGCAGGAGGAAACACCATATATTTT. Complete variable domain (other parts from reference TRBV15 and TRBJ1-3): DAMVIQNPRYQVTQFGKPVTLSCSQTLNHNVMYWYQQKSSQAPKLLFHYYDKDFNNEADTPDNFQSRRPNTSFCFLDIRSPGLGDTAMYLCATSREGQTRAGGNTIYFGEGSWLTVV.